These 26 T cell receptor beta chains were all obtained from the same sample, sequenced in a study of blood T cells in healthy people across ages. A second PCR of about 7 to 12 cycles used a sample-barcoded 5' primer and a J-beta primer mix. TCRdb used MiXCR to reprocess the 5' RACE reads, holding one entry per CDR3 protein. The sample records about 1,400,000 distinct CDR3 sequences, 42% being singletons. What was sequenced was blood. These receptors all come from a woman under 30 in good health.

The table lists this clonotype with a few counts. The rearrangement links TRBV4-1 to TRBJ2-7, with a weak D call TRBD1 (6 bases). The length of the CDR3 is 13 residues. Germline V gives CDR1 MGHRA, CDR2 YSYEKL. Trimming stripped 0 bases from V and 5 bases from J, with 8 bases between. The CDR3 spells CASSQDNRDEQYF. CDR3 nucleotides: TGCGCCAGCAGCCAAGATAACAGGGACGAGCAGTACTTC.

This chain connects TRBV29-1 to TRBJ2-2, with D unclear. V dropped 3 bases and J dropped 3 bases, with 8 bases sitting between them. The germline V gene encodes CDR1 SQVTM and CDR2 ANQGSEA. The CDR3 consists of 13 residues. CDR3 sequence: CSVESAHTGELFF. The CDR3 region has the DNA TGCAGCGTTGAGTCTGCCCACACCGGGGAGCTGTTTTTT.

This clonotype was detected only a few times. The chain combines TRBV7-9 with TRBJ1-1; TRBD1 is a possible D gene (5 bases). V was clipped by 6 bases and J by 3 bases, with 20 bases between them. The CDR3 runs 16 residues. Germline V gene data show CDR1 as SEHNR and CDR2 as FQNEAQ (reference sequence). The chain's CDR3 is CASRQTQGRRDTEAFF. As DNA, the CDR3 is TGTGCCAGCAGACAAACTCAGGGTCGTAGGGACACTGAAGCTTTCTTT.

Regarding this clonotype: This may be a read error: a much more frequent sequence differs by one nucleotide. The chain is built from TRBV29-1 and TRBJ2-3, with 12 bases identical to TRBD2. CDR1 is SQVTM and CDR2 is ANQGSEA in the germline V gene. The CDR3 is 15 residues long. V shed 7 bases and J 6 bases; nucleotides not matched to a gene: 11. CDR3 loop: CSGPTSGSLEDTQYF. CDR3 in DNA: TGCAGCGGTCCGACTAGCGGGAGCTTAGAGGATACGCAGTATTTT.

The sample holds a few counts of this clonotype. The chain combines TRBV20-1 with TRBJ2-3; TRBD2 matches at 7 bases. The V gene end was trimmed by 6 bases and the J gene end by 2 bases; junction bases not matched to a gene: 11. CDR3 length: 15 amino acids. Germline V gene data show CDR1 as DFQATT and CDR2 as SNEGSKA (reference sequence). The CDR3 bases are TGCAGTGCCCCTCGAACTAGCGAGACCACAGATACGCAGTATTTT. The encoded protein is CSAPRTSETTDTQYF.

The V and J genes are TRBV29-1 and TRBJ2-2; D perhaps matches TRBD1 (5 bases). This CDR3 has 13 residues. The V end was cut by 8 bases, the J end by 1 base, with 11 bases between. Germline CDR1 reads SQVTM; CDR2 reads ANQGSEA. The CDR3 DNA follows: TGCAGCACCCAAGGGGAGAACACCGGGGAGCTGTTTTTT. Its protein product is CSTQGENTGELFF.

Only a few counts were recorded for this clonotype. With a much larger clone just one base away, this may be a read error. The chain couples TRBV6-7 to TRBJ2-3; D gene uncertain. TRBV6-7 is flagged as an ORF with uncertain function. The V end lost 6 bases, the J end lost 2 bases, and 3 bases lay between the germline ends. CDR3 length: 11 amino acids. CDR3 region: CASRHTDTQYF. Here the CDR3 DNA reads TGTGCCAGCAGACACACAGATACGCAGTATTTT.

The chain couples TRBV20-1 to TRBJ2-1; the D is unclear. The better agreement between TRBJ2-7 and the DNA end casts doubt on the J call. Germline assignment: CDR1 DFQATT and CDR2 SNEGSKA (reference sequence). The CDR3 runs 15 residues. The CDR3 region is CSAPRGGNYYNEQYF. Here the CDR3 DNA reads TGCAGTGCACCCAGAGGTGGCAACTACTACAATGAGCAGTACTTC.

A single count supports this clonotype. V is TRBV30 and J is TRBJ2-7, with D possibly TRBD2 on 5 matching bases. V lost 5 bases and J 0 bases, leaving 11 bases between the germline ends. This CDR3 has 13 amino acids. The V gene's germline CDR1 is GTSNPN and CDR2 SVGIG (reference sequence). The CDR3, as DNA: TGTGCCTGGGCGGGCCAGAACTCCTACGAGCAGTACTTC. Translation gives CAWAGQNSYEQYF.

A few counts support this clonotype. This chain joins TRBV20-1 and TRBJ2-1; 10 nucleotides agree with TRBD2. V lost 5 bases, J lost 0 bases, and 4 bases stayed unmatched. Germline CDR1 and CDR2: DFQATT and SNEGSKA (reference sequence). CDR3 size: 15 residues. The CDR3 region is CSARSSGSSYNEQFF. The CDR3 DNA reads TGCAGTGCTCGCTCTAGCGGGAGCTCCTACAATGAGCAGTTCTTC.

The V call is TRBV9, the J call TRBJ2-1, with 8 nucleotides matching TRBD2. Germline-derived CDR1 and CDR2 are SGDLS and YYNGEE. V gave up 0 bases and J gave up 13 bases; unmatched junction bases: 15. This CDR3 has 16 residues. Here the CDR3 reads CASSVEGGLGGDIQFF. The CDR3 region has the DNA TGTGCCAGCAGCGTAGAGGGGGGACTAGGAGGAGACATTCAGTTCTTC.

The DNA of the CDR3 is TGTGCCAGCAGCGCCAGGGCCTCCGGGGAGACCCAGTACTTC. Translated, it gives CASSARASGETQYF. The chain links TRBV7-6 to TRBJ2-4, with D perhaps matching TRBD1 (5 bases). The closer fit of TRBJ2-5 to the DNA end suggests the J call may be wrong. Looked up from germline, CDR1 is SGHVS and CDR2 is FNYEAQ. The CDR3 is 14 residues long.

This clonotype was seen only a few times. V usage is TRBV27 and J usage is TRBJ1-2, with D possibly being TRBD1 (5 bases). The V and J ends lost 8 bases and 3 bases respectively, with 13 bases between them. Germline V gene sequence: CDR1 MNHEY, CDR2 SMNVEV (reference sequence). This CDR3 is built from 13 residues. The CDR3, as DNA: TGTGCCAGCGCCCCGGGACGGTACTATGGCTACACCTTC. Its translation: CASAPGRYYGYTF.

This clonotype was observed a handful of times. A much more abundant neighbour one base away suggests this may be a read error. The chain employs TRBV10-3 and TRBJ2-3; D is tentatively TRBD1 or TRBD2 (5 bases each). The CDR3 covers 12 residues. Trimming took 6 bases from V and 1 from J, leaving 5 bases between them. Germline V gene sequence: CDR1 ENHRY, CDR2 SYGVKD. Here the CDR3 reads CAIRGGTDTQYF. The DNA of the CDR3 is TGTGCCATCAGGGGGGGCACAGATACGCAGTATTTT.

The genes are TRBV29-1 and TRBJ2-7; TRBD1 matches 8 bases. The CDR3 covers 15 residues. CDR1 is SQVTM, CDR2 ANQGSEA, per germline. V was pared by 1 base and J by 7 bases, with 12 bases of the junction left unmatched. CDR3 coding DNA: TGCAGCGTTGAAGTACCGACAGGGGCCTACAATGAGCAGTACTTC. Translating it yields CSVEVPTGAYNEQYF.

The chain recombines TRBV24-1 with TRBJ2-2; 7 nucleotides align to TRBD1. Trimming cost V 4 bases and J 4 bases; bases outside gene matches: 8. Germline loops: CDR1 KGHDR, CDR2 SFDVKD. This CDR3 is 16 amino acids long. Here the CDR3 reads CATSDPGGLGTGELFF. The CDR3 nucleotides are TGTGCCACCAGTGACCCAGGGGGTCTAGGCACCGGGGAGCTGTTTTTT.

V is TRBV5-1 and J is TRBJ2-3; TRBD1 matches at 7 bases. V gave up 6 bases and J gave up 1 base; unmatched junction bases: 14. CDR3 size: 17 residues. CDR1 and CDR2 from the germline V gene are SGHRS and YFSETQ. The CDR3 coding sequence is TGCGCCAGCACCGAAGGGGGCTCCGGGAAGGGCACAGATACGCAGTATTTT. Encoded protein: CASTEGGSGKGTDTQYF.

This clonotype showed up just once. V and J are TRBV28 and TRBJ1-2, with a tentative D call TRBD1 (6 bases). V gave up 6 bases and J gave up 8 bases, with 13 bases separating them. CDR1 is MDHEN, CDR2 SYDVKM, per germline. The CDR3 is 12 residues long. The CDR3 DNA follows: TGTGCCAGCAGGGGGGCGGCGGGAGGCTACACCTTC. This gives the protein CASRGAAGGYTF.

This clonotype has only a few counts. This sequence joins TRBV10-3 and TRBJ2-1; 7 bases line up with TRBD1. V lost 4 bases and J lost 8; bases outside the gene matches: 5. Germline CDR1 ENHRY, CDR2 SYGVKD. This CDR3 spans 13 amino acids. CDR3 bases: TGTGCCATCAGTGCCAGACAGGGCGATGAGCAGTTCTTC. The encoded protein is CAISARQGDEQFF.

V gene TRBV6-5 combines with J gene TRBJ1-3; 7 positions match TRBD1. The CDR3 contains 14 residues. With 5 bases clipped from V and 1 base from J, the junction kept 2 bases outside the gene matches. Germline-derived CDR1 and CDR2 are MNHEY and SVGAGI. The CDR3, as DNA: TGTGCCAGCAGTGACAGGGCTTCTGGAAACACCATATATTTT. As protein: CASSDRASGNTIYF.

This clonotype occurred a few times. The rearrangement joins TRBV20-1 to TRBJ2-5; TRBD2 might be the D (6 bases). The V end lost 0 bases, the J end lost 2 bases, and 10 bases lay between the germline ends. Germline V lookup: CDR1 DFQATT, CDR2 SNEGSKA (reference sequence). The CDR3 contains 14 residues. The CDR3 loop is CSARDSSVQETQYF. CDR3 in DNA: TGCAGTGCTAGAGATTCTAGCGTACAAGAGACCCAGTACTTC.

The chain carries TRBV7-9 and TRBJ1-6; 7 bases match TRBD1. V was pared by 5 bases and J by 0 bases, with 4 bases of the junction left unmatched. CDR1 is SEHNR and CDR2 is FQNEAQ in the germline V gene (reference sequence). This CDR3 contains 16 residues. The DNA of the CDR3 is TGTGCCAGCAGCCCCGACAGGGTCTCCTATAATTCACCCCTCCACTTT. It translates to CASSPDRVSYNSPLHF. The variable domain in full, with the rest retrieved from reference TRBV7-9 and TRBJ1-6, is DTGVSQNPRHKITKRGQNVTFRCDPISEHNRLYWYRQTLGQGPEFLTYFQNEAQLEKSRLLSDRFSAERPKGSFSTLEIQRTEQGDSAMYLCASSPDRVSYNSPLHFGNGTRLTVT.

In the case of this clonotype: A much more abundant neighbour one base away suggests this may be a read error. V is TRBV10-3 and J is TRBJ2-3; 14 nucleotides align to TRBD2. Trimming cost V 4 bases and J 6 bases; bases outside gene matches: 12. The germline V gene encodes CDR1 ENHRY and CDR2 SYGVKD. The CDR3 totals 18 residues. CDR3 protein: CAISVRGTSGGSADTQYF. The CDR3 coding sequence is TGTGCCATCAGTGTCCGGGGGACTAGCGGGGGTTCTGCGGATACGCAGTATTTT.

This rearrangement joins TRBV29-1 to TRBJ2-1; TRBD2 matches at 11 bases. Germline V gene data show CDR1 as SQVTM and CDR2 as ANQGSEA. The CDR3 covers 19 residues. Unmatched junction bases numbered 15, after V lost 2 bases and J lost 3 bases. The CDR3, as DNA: TGCAGCGTTGAACACCCCGGGACTAGCGGAGGTTTTTTCTACAATGAGCAGTTCTTC. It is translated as CSVEHPGTSGGFFYNEQFF.

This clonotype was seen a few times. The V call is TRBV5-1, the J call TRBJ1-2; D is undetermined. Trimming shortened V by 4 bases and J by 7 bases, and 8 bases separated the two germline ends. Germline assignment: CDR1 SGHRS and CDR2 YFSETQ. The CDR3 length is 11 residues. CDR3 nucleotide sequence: TGCGCCAGCAGCGGGAGGGCTGGCTACACCTTC. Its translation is CASSGRAGYTF.

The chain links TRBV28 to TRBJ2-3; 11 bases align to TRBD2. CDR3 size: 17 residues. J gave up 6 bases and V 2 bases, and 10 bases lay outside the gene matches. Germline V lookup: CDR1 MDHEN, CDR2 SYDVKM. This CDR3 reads CASSLPTSGVVYDTQYF. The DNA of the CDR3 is TGTGCCAGCAGTTTACCGACTAGCGGGGTTGTGTATGATACGCAGTATTTT.